This T cell receptor beta chain comes out of a study of T-cell reconstitution after alpha-beta-depleted transplantation in children. This clonotype was detected ten times or more. Its antigen is still unknown. The germline V gene has CDR1 DFQATT and CDR2 SNEGSKA (reference sequence). The CDR3 is 15 amino acids. The V and J ends lost 0 bases and 6 bases, in that order; junction bases with no gene match: 7. Findings and limits, study-wide: Several hundred expanded graft clones reportedly gave rise to the alpha-beta T cells present about two months after transplant.

Unique molecular identifiers were incorporated when the TCRbeta library was constructed. Each CDR3 protein is one row after TCRdb ran MiXCR on the PCR reads. There are 70,000 or so distinct CDR3 sequences in the sample; 9.5% to 13% occur only once, and roughly 13% lies in the top ten. This chain connects TRBV20-1 to TRBJ1-4, with 7 bases lining up with TRBD1. The input for sequencing was PBMCs, taken before TCRalphabeta/CD19-depleted stem cell transplant. The receptor comes from a boy aged 10-17 years with acute myeloid leukemia, due to receive a stem cell transplant. The CDR3 sequence is CSARDRDSGDEKLFF. The DNA of the CDR3 is TGCAGTGCTAGAGATCGGGACAGCGGTGATGAAAAACTGTTTTTT.